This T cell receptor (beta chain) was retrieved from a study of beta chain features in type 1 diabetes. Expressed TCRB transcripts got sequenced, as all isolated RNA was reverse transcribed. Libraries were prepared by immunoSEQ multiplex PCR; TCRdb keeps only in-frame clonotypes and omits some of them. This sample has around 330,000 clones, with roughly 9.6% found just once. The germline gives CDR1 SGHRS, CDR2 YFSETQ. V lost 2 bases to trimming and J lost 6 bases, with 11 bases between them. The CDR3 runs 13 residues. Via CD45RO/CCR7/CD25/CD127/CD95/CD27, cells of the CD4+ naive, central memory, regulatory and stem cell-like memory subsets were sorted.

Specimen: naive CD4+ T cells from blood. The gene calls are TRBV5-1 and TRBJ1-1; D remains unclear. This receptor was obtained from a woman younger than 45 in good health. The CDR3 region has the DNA TGCGCCAGCAGCTTTAACGAGCCCGCTGAAGCTTTCTTT. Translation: CASSFNEPAEAFF.